This TCR beta chain was captured by sequencing in a study of shared clonotypes between healthy human individuals. About the research overall: The people who gave samples were a couple of women and a few men aged 18 to 49. The plates for each donor numbered three CD4 naive, three CD4 memory, two CD8 naive and one CD8 memory. Study-level points and caveats: A reduction in generation probabilities was seen for non-shared clonotypes relative to those shared by all four donors.

On this clone itself: Its antigen is not known.

Evenly divided among several immunoSEQ plates was the genomic DNA of each subset. Produced via immunoSEQ multiplex PCR; TCRdb's table is partial and in-frame only. The data contain about 1.1 million clones, about 80% of them seen just once; the ten biggest clones take up 0.5% to 0.6%. The receptor was derived from a man between 18 and 29 years old in good health. Some clones in this sample may be carry-over from other donors' samples. The sample taken for sequencing was memory CD4+ T cells from PBMCs. The subset is: CD45RA-negative fraction.

The CDR3 region has the DNA TGTGCCAGCAGTGAATACCCCGTGGGGCTAGCGGGAGGGACCGGGGAGCTGTTTTTT. This codes for CASSEYPVGLAGGTGELFF. V gene TRBV6-1 combines with J gene TRBJ2-2, with 12 bases that match TRBD2. The trim removed 2 bases at V and 5 bases at J, leaving 12 bases unmatched. The CDR3 consists of 19 residues. Germline lookup yields CDR1 MNHNS and CDR2 SASEGT.